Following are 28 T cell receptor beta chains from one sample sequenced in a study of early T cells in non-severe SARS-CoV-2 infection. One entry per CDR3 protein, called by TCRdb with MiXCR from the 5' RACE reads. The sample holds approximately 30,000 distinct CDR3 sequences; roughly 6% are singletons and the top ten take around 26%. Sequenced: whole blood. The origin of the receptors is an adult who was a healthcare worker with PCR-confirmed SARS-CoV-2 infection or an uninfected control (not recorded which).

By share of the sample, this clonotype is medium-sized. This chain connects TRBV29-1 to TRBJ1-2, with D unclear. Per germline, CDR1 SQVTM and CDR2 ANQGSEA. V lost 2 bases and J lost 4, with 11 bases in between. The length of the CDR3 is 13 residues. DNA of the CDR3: TGCAGCGTTGAACTGGGCTTAGGCTATGGCTACACCTTC. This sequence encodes CSVELGLGYGYTF.

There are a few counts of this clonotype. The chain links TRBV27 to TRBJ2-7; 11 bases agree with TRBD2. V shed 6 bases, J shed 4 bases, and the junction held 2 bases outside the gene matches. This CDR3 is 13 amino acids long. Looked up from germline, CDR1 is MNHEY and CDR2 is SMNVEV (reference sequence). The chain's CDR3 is CASRASGGYEQYF. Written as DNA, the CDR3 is TGTGCCAGCAGGGCTAGCGGGGGGTACGAGCAGTACTTC.

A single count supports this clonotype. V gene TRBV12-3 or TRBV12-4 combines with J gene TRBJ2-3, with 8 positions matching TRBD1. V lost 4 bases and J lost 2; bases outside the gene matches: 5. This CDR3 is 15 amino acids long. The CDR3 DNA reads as TGTGCCAGCAGTTCCCAGGGGGCTCCCACAGATACGCAGTATTTT. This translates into CASSSQGAPTDTQYF.

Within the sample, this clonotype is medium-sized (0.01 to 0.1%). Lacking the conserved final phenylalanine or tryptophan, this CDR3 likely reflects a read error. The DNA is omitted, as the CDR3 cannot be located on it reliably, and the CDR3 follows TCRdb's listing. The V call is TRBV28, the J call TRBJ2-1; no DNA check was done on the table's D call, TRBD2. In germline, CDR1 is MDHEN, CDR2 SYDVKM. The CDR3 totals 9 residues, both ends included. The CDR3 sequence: CASSSGEGV.

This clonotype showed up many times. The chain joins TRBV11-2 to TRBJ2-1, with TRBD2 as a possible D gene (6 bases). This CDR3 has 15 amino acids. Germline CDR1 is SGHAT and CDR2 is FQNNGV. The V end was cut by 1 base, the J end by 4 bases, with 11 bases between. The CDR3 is CASSLGGDPYNEQFF. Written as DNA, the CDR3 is TGTGCCAGCAGCTTAGGGGGGGACCCATACAATGAGCAGTTCTTC.

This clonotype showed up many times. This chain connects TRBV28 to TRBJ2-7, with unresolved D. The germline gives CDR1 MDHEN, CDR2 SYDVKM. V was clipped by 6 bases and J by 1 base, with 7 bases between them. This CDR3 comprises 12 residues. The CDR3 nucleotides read TGTGCCAGCAGCCGACTTTCCTACGAGCAGTACTTC. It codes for CASSRLSYEQYF. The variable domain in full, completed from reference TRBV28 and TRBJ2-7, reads DVKVTQSSRYLVKRTGEKVFLECVQDMDHENMFWYRQDPGLGLRLIYFSYDVKMKEKGDIPEGYSVSREKKERFSLILESASTNQTSMYLCASSRLSYEQYFGPGTRLTVT.

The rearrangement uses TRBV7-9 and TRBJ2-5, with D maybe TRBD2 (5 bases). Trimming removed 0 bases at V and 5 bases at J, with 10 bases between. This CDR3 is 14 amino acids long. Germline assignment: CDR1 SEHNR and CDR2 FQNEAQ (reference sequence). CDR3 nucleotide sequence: TGTGCCAGCAGCTTAGCGGGAGTAGCGGAGACCCAGTACTTC. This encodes CASSLAGVAETQYF.

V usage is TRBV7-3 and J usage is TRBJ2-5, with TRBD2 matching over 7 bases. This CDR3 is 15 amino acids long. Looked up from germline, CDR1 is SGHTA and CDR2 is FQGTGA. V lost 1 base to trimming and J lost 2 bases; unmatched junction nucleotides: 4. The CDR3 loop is CASSLISGGQETQYF. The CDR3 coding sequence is TGTGCCAGCAGCTTAATTTCGGGGGGTCAAGAGACCCAGTACTTC. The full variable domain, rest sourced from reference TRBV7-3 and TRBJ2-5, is GAGVSQTPSNKVTEKGKYVELRCDPISGHTALYWYRQSLGQGPEFLIYFQGTGAADDSGLPNDRFFAVRPEGSVSTLKIQRTERGDSAVYLCASSLISGGQETQYFGPGTRLLVL.

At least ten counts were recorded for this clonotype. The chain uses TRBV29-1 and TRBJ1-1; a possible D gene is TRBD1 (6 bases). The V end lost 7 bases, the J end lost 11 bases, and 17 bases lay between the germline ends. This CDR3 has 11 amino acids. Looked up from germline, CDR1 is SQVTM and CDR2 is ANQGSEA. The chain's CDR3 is CSAWGVRGAFF. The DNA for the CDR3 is TGCAGCGCCTGGGGGGTCAGGGGTGCTTTCTTT.

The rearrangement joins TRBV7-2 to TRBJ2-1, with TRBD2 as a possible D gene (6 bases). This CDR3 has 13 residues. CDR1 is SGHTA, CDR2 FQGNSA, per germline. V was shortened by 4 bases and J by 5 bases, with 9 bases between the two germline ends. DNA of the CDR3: TGTGCCAGCAGCTGGGGACTTAACAATGAGCAGTTCTTC. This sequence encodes CASSWGLNNEQFF.

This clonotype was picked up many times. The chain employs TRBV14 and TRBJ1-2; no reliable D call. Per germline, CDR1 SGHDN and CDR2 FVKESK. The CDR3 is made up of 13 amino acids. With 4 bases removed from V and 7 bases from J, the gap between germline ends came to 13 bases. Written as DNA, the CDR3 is TGTGCCAGCAGCCTTGATGAAGCACGTGGCTACACCTTC. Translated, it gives CASSLDEARGYTF.

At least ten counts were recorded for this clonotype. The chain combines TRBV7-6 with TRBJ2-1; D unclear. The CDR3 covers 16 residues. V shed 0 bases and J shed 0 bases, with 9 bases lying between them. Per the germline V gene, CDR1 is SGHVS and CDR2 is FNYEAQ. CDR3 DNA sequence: TGTGCCAGCAGCTTAGCCGGCGTAAGCTCCTACAATGAGCAGTTCTTC. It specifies CASSLAGVSSYNEQFF. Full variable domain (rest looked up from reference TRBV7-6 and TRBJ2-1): GAGVSQSPRYKVTKRGQDVALRCDPISGHVSLYWYRQALGQGPEFLTYFNYEAQQDKSGLPNDRFSAERPEGSISTLTIQRTEQRDSAMYRCASSLAGVSSYNEQFFGPGTRLTVL.

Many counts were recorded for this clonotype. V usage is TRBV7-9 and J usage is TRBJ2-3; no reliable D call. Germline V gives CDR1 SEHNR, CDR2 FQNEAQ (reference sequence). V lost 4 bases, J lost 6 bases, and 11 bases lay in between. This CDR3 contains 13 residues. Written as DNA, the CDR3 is TGTGCCAGCAGCTGGTCCTCACGGGATACGCAGTATTTT. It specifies CASSWSSRDTQYF.

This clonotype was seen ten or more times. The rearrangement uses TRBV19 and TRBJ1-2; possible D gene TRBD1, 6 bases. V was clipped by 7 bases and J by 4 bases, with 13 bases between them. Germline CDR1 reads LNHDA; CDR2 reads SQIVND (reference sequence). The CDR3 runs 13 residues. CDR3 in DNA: TGTGCCAGTACCCCGGACAGTTCCTATGGCTACACCTTC. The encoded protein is CASTPDSSYGYTF. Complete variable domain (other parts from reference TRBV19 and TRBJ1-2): DGGITQSPKYLFRKEGQNVTLSCEQNLNHDAMYWYRQDPGQGLRLIYYSQIVNDFQKGDIAEGYSVSREKKESFPLTVTSAQKNPTAFYLCASTPDSSYGYTFGSGTRLTVV.

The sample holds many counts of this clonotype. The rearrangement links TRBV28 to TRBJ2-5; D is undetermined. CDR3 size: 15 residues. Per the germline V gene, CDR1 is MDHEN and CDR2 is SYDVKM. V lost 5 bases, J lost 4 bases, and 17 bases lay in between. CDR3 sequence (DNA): TGTGCCAGCAGTCCTCTCACGTATACCCCAGAGACCCAGTACTTC. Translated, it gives CASSPLTYTPETQYF. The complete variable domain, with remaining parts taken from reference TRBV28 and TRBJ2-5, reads DVKVTQSSRYLVKRTGEKVFLECVQDMDHENMFWYRQDPGLGLRLIYFSYDVKMKEKGDIPEGYSVSREKKERFSLILESASTNQTSMYLCASSPLTYTPETQYFGPGTRLLVL.

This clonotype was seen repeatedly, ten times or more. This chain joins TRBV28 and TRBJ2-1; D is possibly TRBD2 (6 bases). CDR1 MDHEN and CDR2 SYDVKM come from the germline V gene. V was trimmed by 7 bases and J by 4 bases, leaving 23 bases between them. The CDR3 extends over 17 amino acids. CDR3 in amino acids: CASIAREGRRQYNEQFF. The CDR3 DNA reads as TGTGCCAGCATCGCCCGGGAAGGGAGGCGACAGTACAATGAGCAGTTCTTC.

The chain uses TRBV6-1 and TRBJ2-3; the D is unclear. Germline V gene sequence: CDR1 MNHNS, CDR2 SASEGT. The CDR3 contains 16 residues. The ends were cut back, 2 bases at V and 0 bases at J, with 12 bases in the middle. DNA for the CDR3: TGTGCCAGCAGTGAATTCTGGACGCGTAGCACAGATACGCAGTATTTT. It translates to CASSEFWTRSTDTQYF.

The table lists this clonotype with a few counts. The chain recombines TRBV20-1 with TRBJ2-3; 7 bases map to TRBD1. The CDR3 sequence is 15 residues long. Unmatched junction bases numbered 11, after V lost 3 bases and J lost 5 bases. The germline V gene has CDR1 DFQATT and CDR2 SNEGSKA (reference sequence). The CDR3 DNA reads TGCAGTGCTAGTTTTGCGACAGGGTATTTAGATACGCAGTATTTT. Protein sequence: CSASFATGYLDTQYF.

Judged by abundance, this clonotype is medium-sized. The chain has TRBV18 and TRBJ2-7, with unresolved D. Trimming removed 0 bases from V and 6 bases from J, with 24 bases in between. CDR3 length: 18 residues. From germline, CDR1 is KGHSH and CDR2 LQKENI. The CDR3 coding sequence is TGTGCCAGCTCACCACCAAGGTCTCGATCGGCCAGGTTAGGCGAGCAGTACTTC. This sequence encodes CASSPPRSRSARLGEQYF.

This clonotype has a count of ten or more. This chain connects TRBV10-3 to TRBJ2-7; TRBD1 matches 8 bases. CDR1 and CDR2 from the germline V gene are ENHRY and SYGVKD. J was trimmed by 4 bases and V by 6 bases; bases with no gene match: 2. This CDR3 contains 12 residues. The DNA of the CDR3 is TGTGCCATCAGAGGGACAGGTTACGAGCAGTACTTC. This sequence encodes CAIRGTGYEQYF.

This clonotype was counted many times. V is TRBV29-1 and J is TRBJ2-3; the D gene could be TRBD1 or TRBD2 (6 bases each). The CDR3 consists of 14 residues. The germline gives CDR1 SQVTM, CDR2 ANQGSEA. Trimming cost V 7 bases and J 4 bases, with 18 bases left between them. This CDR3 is CSAHGGGRSDTQYF. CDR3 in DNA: TGCAGCGCCCACGGAGGGGGGCGGTCAGATACGCAGTATTTT.

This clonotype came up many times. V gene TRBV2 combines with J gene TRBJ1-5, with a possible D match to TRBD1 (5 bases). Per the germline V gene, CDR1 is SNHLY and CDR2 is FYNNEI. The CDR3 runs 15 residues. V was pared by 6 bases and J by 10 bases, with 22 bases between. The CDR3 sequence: CASRPPGPSFTPQHF. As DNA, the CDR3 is TGTGCCAGCAGACCGCCGGGACCGTCCTTCACCCCCCAGCATTTT.

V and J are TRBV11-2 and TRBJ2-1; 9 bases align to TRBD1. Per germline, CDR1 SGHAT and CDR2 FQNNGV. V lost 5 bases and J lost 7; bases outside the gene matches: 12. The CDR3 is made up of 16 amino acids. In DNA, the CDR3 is TGTGCCAGCAGCGCACAGGGGGCCGGGGTGATAAATGAGCAGTTCTTC. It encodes CASSAQGAGVINEQFF. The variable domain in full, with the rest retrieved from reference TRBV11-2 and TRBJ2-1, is EAGVAQSPRYKIIEKRQSVAFWCNPISGHATLYWYQQILGQGPKLLIQFQNNGVVDDSQLPKDRFSAERLKGVDSTLKIQPAKLEDSAVYLCASSAQGAGVINEQFFGPGTRLTVL.

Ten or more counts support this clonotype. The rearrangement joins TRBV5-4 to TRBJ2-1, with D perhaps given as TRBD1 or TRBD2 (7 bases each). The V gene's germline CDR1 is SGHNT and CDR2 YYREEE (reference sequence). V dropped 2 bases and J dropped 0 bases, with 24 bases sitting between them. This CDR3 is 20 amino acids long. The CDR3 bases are TGTGCCAGCAGCTTCGGGGGAGCGGGACAGCCTTCCCTCTCCTACAATGAGCAGTTCTTC. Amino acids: CASSFGGAGQPSLSYNEQFF.

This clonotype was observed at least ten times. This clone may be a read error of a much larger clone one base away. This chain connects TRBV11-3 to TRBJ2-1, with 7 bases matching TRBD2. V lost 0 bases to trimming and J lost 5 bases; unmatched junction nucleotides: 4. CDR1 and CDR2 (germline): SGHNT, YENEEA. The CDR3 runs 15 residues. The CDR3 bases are TGTGCCAGCAGCTTAGAAACTAGCGAAAACAATGAGCAGTTCTTC. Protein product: CASSLETSENNEQFF.

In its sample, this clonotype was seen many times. The CDR3 bases are TGTGCCAGCAGTCTCCAGGGGAATGAAGCTTTCTTT. Its protein product is CASSLQGNEAFF. V gene TRBV6-6 combines with J gene TRBJ1-1; possible D gene TRBD1, 6 bases. Germline CDR1 MNHNY, CDR2 SVGAGI (reference sequence). There are 12 residues in the CDR3. Trimming took off 5 bases at V and 7 bases at J, with 11 bases between the two ends.

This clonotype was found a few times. The CDR3 DNA sequence: TGTGCCAGCAGCCTGGGCAGGGCTAATTCACCCCTCCACTTT. Translated, it gives CASSLGRANSPLHF. The chain couples TRBV6-5 to TRBJ1-6; a weak D match, TRBD1 (5 bases). The CDR3 is 14 amino acids. Germline assignment: CDR1 MNHEY and CDR2 SVGAGI. Trimming took 6 bases from V and 6 from J, leaving 12 bases between them.

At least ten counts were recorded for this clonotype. CDR3 protein: CASSSGGANSYEQYF. The CDR3 DNA sequence: TGTGCCAGCAGCTCGGGGGGGGCCAACTCCTACGAGCAGTACTTC. The chain combines TRBV28 with TRBJ2-7, with 8 nucleotides matching TRBD2. V trimming: 6 bases; J trimming: 0 bases; junction bases outside the gene matches: 7. This CDR3 region has 15 residues. The V gene's germline CDR1 is MDHEN and CDR2 SYDVKM. Full variable domain (rest looked up from reference TRBV28 and TRBJ2-7): DVKVTQSSRYLVKRTGEKVFLECVQDMDHENMFWYRQDPGLGLRLIYFSYDVKMKEKGDIPEGYSVSREKKERFSLILESASTNQTSMYLCASSSGGANSYEQYFGPGTRLTVT.